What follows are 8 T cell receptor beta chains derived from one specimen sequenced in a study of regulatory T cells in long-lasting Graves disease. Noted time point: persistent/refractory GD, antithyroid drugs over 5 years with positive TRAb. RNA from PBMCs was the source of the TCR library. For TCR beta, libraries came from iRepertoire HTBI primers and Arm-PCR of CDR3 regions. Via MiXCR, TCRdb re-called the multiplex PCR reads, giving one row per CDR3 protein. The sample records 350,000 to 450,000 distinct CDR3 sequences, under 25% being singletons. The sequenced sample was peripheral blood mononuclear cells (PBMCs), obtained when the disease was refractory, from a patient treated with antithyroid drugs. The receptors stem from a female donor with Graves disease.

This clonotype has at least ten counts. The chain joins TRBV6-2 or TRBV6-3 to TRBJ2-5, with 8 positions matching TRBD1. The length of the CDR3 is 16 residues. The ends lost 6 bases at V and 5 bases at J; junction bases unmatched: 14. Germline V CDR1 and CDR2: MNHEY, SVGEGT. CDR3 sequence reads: CASSLSRTGYGETQYF. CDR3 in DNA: TGTGCCAGCAGCCTAAGCCGGACAGGGTATGGGGAGACCCAGTACTTC.

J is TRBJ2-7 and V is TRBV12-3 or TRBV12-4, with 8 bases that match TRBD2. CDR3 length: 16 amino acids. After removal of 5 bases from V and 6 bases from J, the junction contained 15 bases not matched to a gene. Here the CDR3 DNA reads TGTGCCAGCAGTGCCTCGGTAGGAGCCGGGAGGGGCGAGCAGTACTTC. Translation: CASSASVGAGRGEQYF.

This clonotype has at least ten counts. The CDR3 loop is CSVGRVGHEKLFF. The CDR3 nucleotides read TGCAGTGTGGGACGGGTGGGGCATGAAAAACTGTTTTTT. This chain connects TRBV20-1 to TRBJ1-4; possibly TRBD1 for D (5 bases). V lost 7 bases and J lost 6, with 15 bases in between. Germline loops: CDR1 DFQATT, CDR2 SNEGSKA (reference sequence). The CDR3 consists of 13 residues.

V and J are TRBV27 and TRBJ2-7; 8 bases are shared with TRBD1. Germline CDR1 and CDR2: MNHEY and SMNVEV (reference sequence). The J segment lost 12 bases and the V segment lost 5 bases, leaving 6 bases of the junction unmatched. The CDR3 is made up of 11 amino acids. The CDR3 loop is CASSTDRVMYF. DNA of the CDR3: TGTGCCAGCAGTACGGACAGGGTCATGTACTTC.

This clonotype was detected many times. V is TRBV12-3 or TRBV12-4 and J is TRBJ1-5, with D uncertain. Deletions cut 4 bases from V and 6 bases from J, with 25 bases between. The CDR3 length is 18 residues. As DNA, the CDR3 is TGTGCCAGCAGTTCCCTTGGCACGCTAACAGAGTTCGGTCAGCCCCAGCATTTT. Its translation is CASSSLGTLTEFGQPQHF.

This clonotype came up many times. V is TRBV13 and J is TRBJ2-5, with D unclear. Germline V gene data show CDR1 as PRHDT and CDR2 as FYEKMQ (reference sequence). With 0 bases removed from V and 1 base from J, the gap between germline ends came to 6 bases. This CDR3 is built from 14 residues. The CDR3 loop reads CASSLGPPQETQYF. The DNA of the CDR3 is TGTGCCAGCAGCTTAGGCCCTCCCCAAGAGACCCAGTACTTC.

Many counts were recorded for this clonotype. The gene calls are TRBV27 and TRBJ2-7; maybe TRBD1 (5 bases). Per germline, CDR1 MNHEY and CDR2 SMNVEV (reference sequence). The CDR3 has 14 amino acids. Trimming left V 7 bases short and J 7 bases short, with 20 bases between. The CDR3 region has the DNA TGTGCCAGCAAGGTCGGGCAGGGTAGTTCTGAGCAGTACTTC. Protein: CASKVGQGSSEQYF.

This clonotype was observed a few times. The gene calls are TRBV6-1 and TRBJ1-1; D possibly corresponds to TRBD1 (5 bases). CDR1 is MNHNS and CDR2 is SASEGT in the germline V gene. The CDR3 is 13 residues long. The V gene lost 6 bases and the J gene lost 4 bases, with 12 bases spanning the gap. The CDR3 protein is CASRLVGLTEAFF. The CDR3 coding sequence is TGTGCCAGCAGACTTGTGGGGCTCACTGAAGCTTTCTTT.